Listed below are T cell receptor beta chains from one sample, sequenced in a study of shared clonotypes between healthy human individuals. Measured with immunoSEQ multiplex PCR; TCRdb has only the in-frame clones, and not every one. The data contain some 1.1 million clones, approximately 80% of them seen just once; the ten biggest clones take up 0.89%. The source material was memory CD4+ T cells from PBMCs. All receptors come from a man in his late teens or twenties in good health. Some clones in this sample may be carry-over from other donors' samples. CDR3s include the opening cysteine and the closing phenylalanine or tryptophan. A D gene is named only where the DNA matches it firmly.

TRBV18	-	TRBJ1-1	CASSPLAPNTEAFF	TGTGCCAGCTCACCACTCGCCCCGAACACTGAAGCTTTCTTT
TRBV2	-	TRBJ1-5	CASSKTGNSNQPQHF	TGTGCCAGCAGCAAAACAGGGAATAGCAATCAGCCCCAGCATTTT
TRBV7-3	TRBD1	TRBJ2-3	CASSSRFGQGTDTQYF	TGTGCCAGCAGCTCTCGTTTTGGACAGGGAACAGATACGCAGTATTTT
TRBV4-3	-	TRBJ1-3	CASSQAASSGNTIYF	TGCGCCAGCAGCCAAGCAGCTAGCTCTGGAAACACCATATATTTT
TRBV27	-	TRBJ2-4	CASSGGFQERENIQYF	TGTGCCAGCAGTGGGGGCTTTCAGGAAAGGGAAAACATTCAGTACTTC
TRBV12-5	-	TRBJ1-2	CASGLVGQTYGYTF	TGTGCTAGTGGTTTGGTAGGCCAGACCTATGGCTACACCTTC
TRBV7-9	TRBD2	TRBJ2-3	CASSFTGTSGRHTQYF	TGTGCCAGCAGCTTCACCGGGACTAGCGGGAGACATACGCAGTATTTT
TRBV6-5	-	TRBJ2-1	CASSYYESGDEQFF	TGTGCCAGCAGTTACTACGAGTCGGGGGATGAGCAGTTCTTC
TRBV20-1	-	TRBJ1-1	CSTPEAFF	TGCAGTACTCCAGAAGCTTTCTTT
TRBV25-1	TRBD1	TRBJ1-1	CASRLRQGANTEAFF	TGTGCCAGCAGATTAAGACAGGGGGCGAACACTGAAGCTTTCTTT
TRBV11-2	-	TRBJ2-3	CASSLYRGMDTQYF	TGTGCCAGCAGCTTATACCGGGGGATGGATACGCAGTATTTT
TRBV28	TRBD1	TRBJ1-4	CASSLLQGAGEKLFF	TGTGCCAGCAGTTTATTGCAGGGGGCGGGTGAAAAACTGTTTTTT
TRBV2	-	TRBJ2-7	CASSLDTREQYF	TGTGCCAGCAGCTTGGACACGCGCGAGCAGTACTTC
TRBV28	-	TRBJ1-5	CASSSPLGGGGQPQHF	TGTGCCAGCAGCTCCCCCCTTGGGGGCGGGGGTCAGCCCCAGCATTTT
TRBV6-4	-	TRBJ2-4	CASSGPCPTAKNIQYF	TGTGCCAGCAGTGGCCCTTGCCCCACGGCCAAAAACATTCAGTACTTC
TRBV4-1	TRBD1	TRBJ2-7	CASSQAGSGQSYEQYF	TGCGCCAGCAGCCAAGCAGGTTCGGGACAGTCCTACGAGCAGTACTTC
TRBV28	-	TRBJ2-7	CASSLGPPYEQYF	TGTGCCAGCAGCCTTGGGCCACCCTACGAGCAGTACTTC
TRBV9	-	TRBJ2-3	CASSVGQPADTQYF	TGTGCCAGCAGCGTAGGGCAGCCCGCGGATACGCAGTATTTT
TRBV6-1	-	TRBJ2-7	CASSEESMTHYEQYF	TGTGCCAGCAGTGAAGAGTCGATGACCCACTACGAGCAGTACTTC
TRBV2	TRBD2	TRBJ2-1	CASSEALHGLAGDNEQFF	TGTGCCAGCAGTGAAGCGCTTCACGGGCTAGCGGGAGACAATGAGCAGTTCTTC